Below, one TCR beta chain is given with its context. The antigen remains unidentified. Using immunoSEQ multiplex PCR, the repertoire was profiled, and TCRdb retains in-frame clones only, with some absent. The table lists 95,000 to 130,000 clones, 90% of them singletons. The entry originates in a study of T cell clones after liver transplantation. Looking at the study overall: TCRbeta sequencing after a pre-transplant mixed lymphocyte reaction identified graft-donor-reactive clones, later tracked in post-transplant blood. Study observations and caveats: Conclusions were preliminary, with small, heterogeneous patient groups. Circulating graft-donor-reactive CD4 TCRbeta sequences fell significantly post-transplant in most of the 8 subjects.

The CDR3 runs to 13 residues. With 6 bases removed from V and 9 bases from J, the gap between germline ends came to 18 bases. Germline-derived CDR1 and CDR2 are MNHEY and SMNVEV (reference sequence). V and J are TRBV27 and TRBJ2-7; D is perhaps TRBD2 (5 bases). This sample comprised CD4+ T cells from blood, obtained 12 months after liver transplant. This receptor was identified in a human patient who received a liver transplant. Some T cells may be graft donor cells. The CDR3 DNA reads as TGTGCCAGCAGCCCCGTCGGGTGGGCGGGGCAGTACTTC. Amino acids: CASSPVGWAGQYF.